This T cell receptor beta chain is from a study of cytomegalovirus exposure and HLA in healthy donors. CDR3 length: 13 residues. The germline CDR1 and CDR2 sequences are MDHEN and SYDVKM. V shed 1 base and J shed 5 bases, with 5 bases lying between them. The assay was immunoSEQ multiplex PCR, and TCRdb's table has in-frame clones only and misses some. The sample records fewer than 350,000 clones, approximately 90% being singletons. This clonotype was obtained from a woman between 18 and 30 years old in good health and CMV-seronegative. The chain uses TRBV28 and TRBJ2-2; unclear D gene. The sample was PBMCs. For the CDR3, the DNA is TGTGCCAGCAGTTTATATACAACCGGGGAGCTGTTTTTT. Amino acid sequence: CASSLYTTGELFF. Combining the CDR3 with reference TRBV28 and TRBJ2-2 gives the whole variable domain DVKVTQSSRYLVKRTGEKVFLECVQDMDHENMFWYRQDPGLGLRLIYFSYDVKMKEKGDIPEGYSVSREKKERFSLILESASTNQTSMYLCASSLYTTGELFFGEGSRLTVL.